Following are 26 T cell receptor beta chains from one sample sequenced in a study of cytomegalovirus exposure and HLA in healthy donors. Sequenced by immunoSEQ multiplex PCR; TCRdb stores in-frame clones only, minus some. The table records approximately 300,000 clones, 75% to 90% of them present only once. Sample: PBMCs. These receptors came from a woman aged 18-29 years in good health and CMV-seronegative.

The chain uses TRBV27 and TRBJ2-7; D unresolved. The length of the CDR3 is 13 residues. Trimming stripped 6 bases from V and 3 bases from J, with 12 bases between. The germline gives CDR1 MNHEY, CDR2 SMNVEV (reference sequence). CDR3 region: CASSFRRNYEQYF. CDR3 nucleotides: TGTGCCAGCAGCTTTCGTCGTAACTACGAGCAGTACTTC.

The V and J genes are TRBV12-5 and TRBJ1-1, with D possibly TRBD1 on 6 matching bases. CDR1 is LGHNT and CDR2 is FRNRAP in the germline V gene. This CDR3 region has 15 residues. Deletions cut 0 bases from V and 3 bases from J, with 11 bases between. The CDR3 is CASGLVGGADTEAFF. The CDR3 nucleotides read TGTGCTAGTGGTTTGGTAGGGGGTGCGGACACTGAAGCTTTCTTT.

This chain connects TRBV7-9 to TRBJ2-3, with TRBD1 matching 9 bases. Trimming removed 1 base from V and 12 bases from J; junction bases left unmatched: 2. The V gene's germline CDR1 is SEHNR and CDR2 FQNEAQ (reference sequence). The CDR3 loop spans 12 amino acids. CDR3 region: CASSLGTGAQYF. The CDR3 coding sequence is TGTGCCAGCAGCTTAGGGACAGGGGCCCAGTATTTT.

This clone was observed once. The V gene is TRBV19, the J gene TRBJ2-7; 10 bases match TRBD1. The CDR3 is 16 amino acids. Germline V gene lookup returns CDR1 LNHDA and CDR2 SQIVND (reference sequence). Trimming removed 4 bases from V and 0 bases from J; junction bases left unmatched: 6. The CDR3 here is CASSSPGQGSSYEQYF. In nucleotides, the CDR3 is TGTGCCAGTAGTAGCCCGGGACAGGGGTCCTCCTACGAGCAGTACTTC.

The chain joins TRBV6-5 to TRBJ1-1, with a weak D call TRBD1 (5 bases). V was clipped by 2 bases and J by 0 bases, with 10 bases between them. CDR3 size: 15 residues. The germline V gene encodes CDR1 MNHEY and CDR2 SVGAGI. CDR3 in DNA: TGTGCCAGCAGTTACGAGCAGGGCGTGAACACTGAAGCTTTCTTT. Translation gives CASSYEQGVNTEAFF.

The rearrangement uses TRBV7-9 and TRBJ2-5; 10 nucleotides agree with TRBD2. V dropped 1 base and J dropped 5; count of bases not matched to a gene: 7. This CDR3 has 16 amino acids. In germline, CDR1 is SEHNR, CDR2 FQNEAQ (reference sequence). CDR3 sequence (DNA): TGTGCCAGCAGCTTAGTTCGGCTAGCGGGAGAGGAGACCCAGTACTTC. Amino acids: CASSLVRLAGEETQYF.

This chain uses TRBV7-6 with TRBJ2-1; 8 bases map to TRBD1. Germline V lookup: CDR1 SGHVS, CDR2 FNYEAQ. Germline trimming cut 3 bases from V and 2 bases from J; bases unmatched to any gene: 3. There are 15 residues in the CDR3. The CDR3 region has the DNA TGTGCCAGCAGCTTTGGACAGGGTCCCTACAATGAGCAGTTCTTC. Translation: CASSFGQGPYNEQFF.

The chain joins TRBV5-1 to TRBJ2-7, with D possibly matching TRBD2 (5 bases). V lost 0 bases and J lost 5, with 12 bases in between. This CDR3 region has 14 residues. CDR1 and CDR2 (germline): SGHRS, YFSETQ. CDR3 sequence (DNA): TGCGCCAGCAGCTTGGGTCCGGAGGACCACGAGCAGTACTTC. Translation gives CASSLGPEDHEQYF.

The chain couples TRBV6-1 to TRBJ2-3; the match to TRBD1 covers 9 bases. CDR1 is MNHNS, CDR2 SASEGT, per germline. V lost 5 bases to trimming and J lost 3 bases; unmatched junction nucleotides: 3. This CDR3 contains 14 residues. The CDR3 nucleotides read TGTGCCAGCAGTCTACAGGGGGCTACAGATACGCAGTATTTT. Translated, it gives CASSLQGATDTQYF.

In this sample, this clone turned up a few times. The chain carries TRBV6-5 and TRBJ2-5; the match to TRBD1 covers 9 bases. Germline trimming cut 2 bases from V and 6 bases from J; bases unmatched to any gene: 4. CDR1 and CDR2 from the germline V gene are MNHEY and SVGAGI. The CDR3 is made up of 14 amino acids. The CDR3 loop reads CASSYGQGPKTQYF. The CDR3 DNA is TGTGCCAGCAGTTACGGACAGGGGCCGAAGACCCAGTACTTC.

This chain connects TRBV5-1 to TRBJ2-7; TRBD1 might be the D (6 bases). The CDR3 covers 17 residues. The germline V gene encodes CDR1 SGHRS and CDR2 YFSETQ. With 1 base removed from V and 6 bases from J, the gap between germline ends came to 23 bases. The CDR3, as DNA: TGCGCCAGCAGCTTGAGGGGGATAGGGCGACCGTCCCGCGAGCAGTACTTC. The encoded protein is CASSLRGIGRPSREQYF.

This CDR3 reads CASSVGILDTQYF. CDR3 coding DNA: TGTGCCAGCAGTGTCGGGATTCTCGATACGCAGTATTTT. The chain recombines TRBV6-4 with TRBJ2-3; a possible D gene is TRBD2 (5 bases). The germline CDR1 and CDR2 sequences are MRHNA and SNTAGT. Trimming removed 4 bases at V and 6 bases at J, with 11 bases between. The CDR3 totals 13 residues.

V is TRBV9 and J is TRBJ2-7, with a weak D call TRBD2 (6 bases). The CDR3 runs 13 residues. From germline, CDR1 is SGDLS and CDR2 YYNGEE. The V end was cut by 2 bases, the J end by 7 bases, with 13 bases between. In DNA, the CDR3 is TGTGCCAGCAGCGTTGGCCCGGCGGGGGAGCAGTACTTC. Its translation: CASSVGPAGEQYF.

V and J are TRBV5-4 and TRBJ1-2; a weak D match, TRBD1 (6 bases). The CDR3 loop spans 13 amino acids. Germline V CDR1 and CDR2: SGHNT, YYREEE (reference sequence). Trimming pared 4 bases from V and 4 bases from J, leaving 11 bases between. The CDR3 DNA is TGTGCCAGCAGCCCAGGACAGCCCTATGGCTACACCTTC. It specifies CASSPGQPYGYTF.

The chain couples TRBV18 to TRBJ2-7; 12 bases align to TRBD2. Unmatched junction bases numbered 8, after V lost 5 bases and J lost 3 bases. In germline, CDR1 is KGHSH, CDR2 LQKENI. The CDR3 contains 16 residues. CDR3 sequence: CASSIRLAGVNYEQYF. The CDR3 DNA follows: TGTGCCAGCTCAATCCGACTAGCGGGAGTTAACTACGAGCAGTACTTC.

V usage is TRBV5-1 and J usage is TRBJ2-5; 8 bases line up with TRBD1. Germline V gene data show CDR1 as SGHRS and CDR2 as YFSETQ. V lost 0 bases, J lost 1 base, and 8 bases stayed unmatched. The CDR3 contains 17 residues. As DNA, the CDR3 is TGCGCCAGCAGCTTGGTGGGGACAGGAGGGGTCCAAGAGACCCAGTACTTC. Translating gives CASSLVGTGGVQETQYF.

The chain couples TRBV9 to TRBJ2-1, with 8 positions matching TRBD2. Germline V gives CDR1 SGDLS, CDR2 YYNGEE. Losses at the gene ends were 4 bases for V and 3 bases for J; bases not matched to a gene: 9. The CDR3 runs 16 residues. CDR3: CASSLSGKGLYNEQFF. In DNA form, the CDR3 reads TGTGCCAGCAGCCTTAGCGGGAAGGGTCTCTACAATGAGCAGTTCTTC.

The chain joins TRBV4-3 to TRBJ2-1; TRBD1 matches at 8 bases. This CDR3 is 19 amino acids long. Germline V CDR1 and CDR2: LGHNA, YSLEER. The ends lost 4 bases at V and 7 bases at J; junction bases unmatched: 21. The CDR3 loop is CASSLHPGQGILLTNEQFF. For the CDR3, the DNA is TGCGCCAGCAGCCTTCACCCCGGACAGGGAATATTGCTAACTAATGAGCAGTTCTTC.

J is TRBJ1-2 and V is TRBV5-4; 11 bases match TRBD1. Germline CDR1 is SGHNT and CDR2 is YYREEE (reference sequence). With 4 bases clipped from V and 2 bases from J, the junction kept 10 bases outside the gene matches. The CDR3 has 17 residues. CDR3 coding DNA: TGTGCCAGCAGCCCGGACAGGGGGCAGGTGAGAAACTATGGCTACACCTTC. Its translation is CASSPDRGQVRNYGYTF.

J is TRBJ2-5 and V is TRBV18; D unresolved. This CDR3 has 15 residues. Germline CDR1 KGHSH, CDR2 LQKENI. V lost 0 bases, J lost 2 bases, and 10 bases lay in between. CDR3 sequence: CASSPPATQQETQYF. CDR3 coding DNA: TGTGCCAGCTCACCACCGGCGACACAGCAAGAGACCCAGTACTTC.

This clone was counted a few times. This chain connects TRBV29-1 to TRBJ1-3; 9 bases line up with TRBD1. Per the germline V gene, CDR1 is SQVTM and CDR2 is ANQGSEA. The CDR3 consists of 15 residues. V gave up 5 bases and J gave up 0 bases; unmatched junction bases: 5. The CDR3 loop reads CSVRTGESSGNTIYF. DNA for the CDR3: TGCAGCGTTCGGACAGGGGAAAGCTCTGGAAACACCATATATTTT.

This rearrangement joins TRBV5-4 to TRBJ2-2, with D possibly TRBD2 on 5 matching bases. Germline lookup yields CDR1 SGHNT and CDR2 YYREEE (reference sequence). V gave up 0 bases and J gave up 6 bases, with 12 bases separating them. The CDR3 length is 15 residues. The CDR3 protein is CASSLGIEGSGELFF. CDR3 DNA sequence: TGTGCCAGCAGCTTGGGAATCGAGGGCTCCGGGGAGCTGTTTTTT.

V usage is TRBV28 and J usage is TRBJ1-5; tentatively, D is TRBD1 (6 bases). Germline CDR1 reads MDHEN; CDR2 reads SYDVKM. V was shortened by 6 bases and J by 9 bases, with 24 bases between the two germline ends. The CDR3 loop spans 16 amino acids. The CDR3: CASRVYFGPTRGPQHF. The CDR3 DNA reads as TGTGCCAGCAGAGTTTATTTCGGACCAACCAGGGGGCCCCAGCATTTT.

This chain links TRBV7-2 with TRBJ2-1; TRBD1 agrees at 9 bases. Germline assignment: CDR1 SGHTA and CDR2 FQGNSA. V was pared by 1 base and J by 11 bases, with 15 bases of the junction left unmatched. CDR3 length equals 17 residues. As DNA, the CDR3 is TGTGCCAGCAGCTTAGTATGGCCGGGACAGGGAACCTCCCAGCAGTTCTTC. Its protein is CASSLVWPGQGTSQQFF.

The CDR3 bases are TGTGCCAGCAGTGCGAGGACTAGCTTTGAGCAGTTCTTC. Amino acids: CASSARTSFEQFF. The chain recombines TRBV2 with TRBJ2-1, with 8 bases fitting TRBD2. The CDR3 length is 13 residues. Trimming at V came to 4 bases and at J to 9 bases, leaving 5 bases not matched to a gene. The germline CDR1 and CDR2 sequences are SNHLY and FYNNEI.

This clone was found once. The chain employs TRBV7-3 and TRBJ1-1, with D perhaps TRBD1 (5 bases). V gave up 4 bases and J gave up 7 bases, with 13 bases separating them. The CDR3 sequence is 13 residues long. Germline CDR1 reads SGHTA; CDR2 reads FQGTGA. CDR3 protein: CASSSGAESEAFF. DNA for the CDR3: TGTGCCAGCAGCTCTGGGGCAGAGAGTGAAGCTTTCTTT.